This entry lists 9 T cell receptor beta chains sequenced from one sample in a study of cytomegalovirus exposure and HLA in healthy donors. Primers for the PCR totalled 60 Vbeta and 13 Jbeta. Assay used: immunoSEQ multiplex PCR; TCRdb lists only in-frame clones, some missing. The table shows tens of thousands of clones, with 78% occurring only once. Material for sequencing was PBMCs. The receptors originated from a woman between 35 and 50 years old in good health and CMV-seropositive.

This chain links TRBV19 with TRBJ1-1; 7 nucleotides match TRBD1. Trimming cost V 3 bases and J 4 bases; bases outside gene matches: 8. Germline CDR1 and CDR2: LNHDA and SQIVND (reference sequence). This CDR3 comprises 15 residues. CDR3 protein: CASSIIRGAGTEAFF. As DNA, the CDR3 is TGTGCCAGTAGTATTATCAGGGGGGCCGGCACTGAAGCTTTCTTT.

The CDR3 DNA reads TGTGCCAGCAGTTCCCGGGACAGGGGTAACTATGGCTACACCTTC. Protein sequence: CASSSRDRGNYGYTF. The chain has TRBV6-6 and TRBJ1-2, with 10 bases matching TRBD1. CDR1 is MNHNY, CDR2 SVGAGI, per germline (reference sequence). The CDR3 has 15 amino acids. Trimming cost V 4 bases and J 1 base; bases outside gene matches: 3.

This clone was detected once. The V and J genes are TRBV7-2 and TRBJ2-3, with D maybe TRBD1 (6 bases). Looked up from germline, CDR1 is SGHTA and CDR2 is FQGNSA. CDR3 size: 15 residues. V was cut by 3 bases and J by 4 bases, with 14 bases left in between. The DNA of the CDR3 is TGTGCCAGCAGCTTGTATGGGACAAATTCAGATACGCAGTATTTT. This encodes CASSLYGTNSDTQYF.

J is TRBJ1-6 and V is TRBV2; D perhaps matches TRBD1 (5 bases). The CDR3 totals 15 residues. The germline V gene encodes CDR1 SNHLY and CDR2 FYNNEI. The germline V and J ends were trimmed by 2 bases and 6 bases, with 11 bases remaining between them. The CDR3 sequence is CASSERRGLNSPLHF. DNA for the CDR3: TGTGCCAGCAGTGAAAGACGGGGACTTAATTCACCCCTCCACTTT.

This clone turned up a few times. V is TRBV18 and J is TRBJ1-1; D remains ambiguous. V was trimmed by 4 bases and J by 1 base, leaving 7 bases between them. The CDR3 is made up of 13 amino acids. CDR1 and CDR2 (germline): KGHSH, LQKENI. CDR3 DNA: TGTGCCAGCTCACAGAGCAAGAACACTGAAGCTTTCTTT. Protein sequence: CASSQSKNTEAFF.

The V gene is TRBV28, the J gene TRBJ2-1; possibly TRBD2 for D (6 bases). CDR3 size: 13 residues. V dropped 7 bases and J dropped 4 bases, with 11 bases sitting between them. Germline assignment: CDR1 MDHEN and CDR2 SYDVKM. CDR3 in amino acids: CASTGGAYNEQFF. DNA for the CDR3: TGTGCCAGCACCGGGGGAGCGTACAATGAGCAGTTCTTC.

The rearrangement uses TRBV28 and TRBJ2-5; possibly TRBD1 for D (5 bases). With 8 bases removed from V and 2 bases from J, the gap between germline ends came to 12 bases. Germline loops: CDR1 MDHEN, CDR2 SYDVKM. The CDR3 runs to 13 residues. The CDR3 is CASLQTVQETQYF. CDR3 bases: TGTGCCAGCCTCCAGACAGTACAAGAGACCCAGTACTTC.

The chain recombines TRBV2 with TRBJ2-1, with D perhaps matching TRBD1 (6 bases). V lost 0 bases to trimming and J lost 8 bases, with 20 bases between them. Germline values: CDR1 SNHLY, CDR2 FYNNEI. The CDR3 runs 17 residues. The CDR3 DNA is TGTGCCAGCAGTGAAGCGCGAGGACAGTCCAGTCGGGATGAGCAGTTCTTC. This codes for CASSEARGQSSRDEQFF. Looking up the rest from reference TRBV2 and TRBJ2-1 gives the full variable domain: EPEVTQTPSHQVTQMGQEVILRCVPISNHLYFYWYRQILGQKVEFLVSFYNNEISEKSEIFDDQFSVERPDGSNFTLKIRSTKLEDSAMYFCASSEARGQSSRDEQFFGPGTRLTVL.

The gene calls are TRBV7-2 and TRBJ1-2; D is perhaps TRBD1 (5 bases). CDR3 size: 15 residues. The germline CDR1 and CDR2 sequences are SGHTA and FQGNSA. The V and J ends lost 1 base and 7 bases respectively, with 16 bases between them. The CDR3 loop reads CASSLDGIGGSGYTF. CDR3 nucleotides: TGTGCCAGCAGCTTAGATGGGATCGGGGGATCTGGCTACACCTTC. Supplemented by reference TRBV7-2 and TRBJ1-2, the full variable domain reads GAGVSQSPSNKVTEKGKDVELRCDPISGHTALYWYRQSLGQGLEFLIYFQGNSAPDKSGLPSDRFSAERTGGSVSTLTIQRTQQEDSAVYLCASSLDGIGGSGYTFGSGTRLTVV.